Below, 16 T cell receptor beta chains from the same sample are listed, as sequenced in a study of regulatory T cells in long-lasting Graves disease. Construction of TCR beta libraries relied on iRepertoire HTBI primers and on Arm-PCR targeting CDR3 regions. TCRdb fed the multiplex PCR reads into MiXCR, producing one record per CDR3 protein. Among 620,000 or so distinct CDR3 sequences listed, 16% were seen once. The time point here: newly diagnosed GD, antithyroid drugs for less than 3 months. From RNA extracted from PBMCs, the TCR library was made. These data also featured in a second study, about T cells in Graves' hyperthyroidism and ophthalmopathy.

This material consisted of peripheral blood mononuclear cells (PBMCs), taken at new diagnosis, from a patient treated with antithyroid drugs. Receptor source: a young woman with Graves disease.

The genes are TRBV24-1 and TRBJ2-1, with TRBD2 matching over 13 bases. The length of the CDR3 is 15 residues. After removal of 6 bases from V and 10 bases from J, the junction contained 8 bases not matched to a gene. CDR1 is KGHDR, CDR2 SFDVKD, per germline. DNA of the CDR3: TGTGCCACCAGTCAAGCTGGACTAGCGGGAGCGGAGCAGTTCTTC. Its translation is CATSQAGLAGAEQFF.

A word on this clonotype: A read error may explain this, as a much larger clone is one base away. The chain joins TRBV28 to TRBJ2-7, with no clear D. Germline CDR1 MDHEN, CDR2 SYDVKM. This CDR3 has 12 residues. The chain's CDR3 is CASTLPPYKQYF. CDR3 sequence (DNA): TGTGCCAGCACCTTACCCCCCTACAAGCAGTACTTC. Full variable domain (missing parts from reference TRBV28 and TRBJ2-7): DVKVTQSSRYLVKRTGEKVFLECVQDMDHENMFWYRQDPGLGLRLIYFSYDVKMKEKGDIPEGYSVSREKKERFSLILESASTNQTSMYLCASTLPPYKQYFGPGTRLTVT.

The sample holds many counts of this clonotype. The J gene is TRBJ1-2, the V gene TRBV3-1; no definite D call. In germline, CDR1 is LGHDT, CDR2 YNNKEL (reference sequence). This CDR3 has 12 residues. V was pared by 0 bases and J by 8 bases, with 7 bases between. The DNA of the CDR3 is TGTGCCAGCAGCCAAGACACGCAAGGCTACACCTTC. Protein: CASSQDTQGYTF. Full variable domain (outside the CDR3, taken from reference TRBV3-1 and TRBJ1-2): DTAVSQTPKYLVTQMGNDKSIKCEQNLGHDTMYWYKQDSKKFLKIMFSYNNKELIINETVPNRFSPKSPDKAHLNLHINSLELGDSAVYFCASSQDTQGYTFGSGTRLTVV.

Only a few counts were recorded for this clonotype. The chain recombines TRBV28 with TRBJ2-7, with D perhaps TRBD1 or TRBD2 (5 bases each). V lost 4 bases and J 4 bases, leaving 20 bases between the germline ends. The CDR3 sequence is 16 residues long. Germline values: CDR1 MDHEN, CDR2 SYDVKM. CDR3 region: CASSSPGTPFMYEQYF. In DNA form, the CDR3 reads TGTGCCAGCAGTTCCCCCGGGACGCCCTTTATGTACGAGCAGTACTTC.

This clonotype was detected a few times. The rearrangement joins TRBV29-1 to TRBJ2-7; 12 nucleotides line up with TRBD2. With V trimmed by 1 base and J by 3 bases, 7 bases remained unmatched. The CDR3 loop spans 16 amino acids. Germline V lookup: CDR1 SQVTM, CDR2 ANQGSEA. The CDR3 region has the DNA TGCAGCGTTGAAGGTCACACTAGCGGGGGGCTCTACGAGCAGTACTTC. Translating it yields CSVEGHTSGGLYEQYF.

This clonotype was seen ten or more times. This chain connects TRBV29-1 to TRBJ2-7, with D unclear. Between the trimmed V and J ends, which lost 5 bases and 3 bases, there was a span of 5 bases. Germline CDR1 is SQVTM and CDR2 is ANQGSEA. This CDR3 comprises 10 residues. Here the CDR3 reads CSVINYEQYF. The CDR3 DNA reads as TGCAGCGTTATTAACTACGAGCAGTACTTC.

The rearrangement joins TRBV5-1 to TRBJ2-3; D remains ambiguous. Trimming took off 2 bases at V and 4 bases at J, with 8 bases between the two ends. This CDR3 contains 13 residues. Per the germline V gene, CDR1 is SGHRS and CDR2 is YFSETQ. CDR3 in DNA: TGCGCCAGCAGCTTCACCTTGTCAGATACGCAGTATTTT. This codes for CASSFTLSDTQYF.

This clonotype was seen repeatedly, ten times or more. The V gene is TRBV20-1, the J gene TRBJ1-3; D unclear. CDR1 and CDR2 (germline): DFQATT, SNEGSKA (reference sequence). V lost 5 bases and J 7 bases, leaving 12 bases between the germline ends. This CDR3 is built from 12 residues. CDR3 sequence: CSAPGRSNTIYF. The CDR3 DNA sequence: TGCAGTGCTCCGGGCCGATCGAACACCATATATTTT.

About this clonotype itself: This clone may be a read error of a much larger clone one base away. J is TRBJ2-4 and V is TRBV28; weak D call: TRBD1 (6 bases). Germline loops: CDR1 MDHEN, CDR2 SYDVKM. The CDR3 is made up of 13 amino acids. V lost 10 bases, J lost 1 base, and 11 bases lay in between. The CDR3 loop is CATGTGAKNIQYF. CDR3 nucleotides: TGTGCCACCGGAACAGGGGCCAAAAACATTCAGTACTTC.

As concerns this clonotype: A read error is likely, as this CDR3 ends without the conserved phenylalanine or tryptophan. The J gene is TRBJ2-5, the V gene TRBV20-1, with 10 bases identical to TRBD2. With 2 bases clipped from V and 5 bases from J, the junction kept 14 bases outside the gene matches. Germline V gene sequence: CDR1 DFQATT, CDR2 SNEGSKA (reference sequence). The CDR3 has 17 amino acids. CDR3: CSARTSSGRSLGETQYV. CDR3 DNA sequence: TGCAGTGCTAGAACGTCTAGCGGGAGATCTTTGGGGGAGACCCAGTACGTC.

This clonotype was picked up many times. The genes are TRBV27 and TRBJ1-1; possible D gene TRBD1, 5 bases. Between the trimmed V and J ends, which lost 8 bases and 6 bases, there was a span of 19 bases. The CDR3 is 14 amino acids. The germline CDR1 and CDR2 sequences are MNHEY and SMNVEV (reference sequence). Written as DNA, the CDR3 is TGTGCCAGCCATGCTGACAGCAGGATCGCTGAAGCTTTCTTT. The encoded protein is CASHADSRIAEAFF.

There are many counts of this clonotype. This sequence joins TRBV27 and TRBJ1-6; 7 nucleotides align to TRBD1. This CDR3 region has 15 residues. With 5 bases clipped from V and 5 bases from J, the junction kept 6 bases outside the gene matches. In germline, CDR1 is MNHEY, CDR2 SMNVEV (reference sequence). CDR3 sequence: CASSPGTENNSPLHF. CDR3 DNA: TGTGCCAGCAGTCCCGGGACAGAAAATAATTCACCCCTCCACTTT.

The table lists this clonotype with many counts. This chain connects TRBV7-6 to TRBJ1-2; D ambiguous. Germline loops: CDR1 SGHVS, CDR2 FNYEAQ. Trimming removed 1 base at V and 8 bases at J, with 11 bases between. This CDR3 contains 13 residues. CDR3 nucleotide sequence: TGTGCCAGCAGCTTAGTAGGGTTGGAGGGCTACACCTTC. The encoded protein is CASSLVGLEGYTF.

The table lists this clonotype with a few counts. The rearrangement links TRBV30 to TRBJ1-5; D is ambiguous. This CDR3 is 13 amino acids long. Germline loops: CDR1 GTSNPN, CDR2 SVGIG (reference sequence). Trimming took off 6 bases at V and 4 bases at J, with 13 bases between the two ends. In nucleotides, the CDR3 is TGTGCCTGCGCTAAGGGAGGAAATCAGCCCCAGCATTTT. Encoded protein: CACAKGGNQPQHF.

On this clonotype itself: With a much larger clone just one base away, this may be a read error. CDR3 DNA: TGTGCCAGCAGCGGAGGTTCGGGTATAAATGGCCCCCTCCATACGCGGTATTTT. Amino acids: CASSGGSGINGPLHTRYF. The chain uses TRBV11-3 and TRBJ2-3; D may be TRBD2 (5 bases). This CDR3 is 18 amino acids long. Germline assignment: CDR1 SGHNT and CDR2 YENEEA.

This clonotype appeared many times. J is TRBJ2-4 and V is TRBV27; D gene unclear. The CDR3 covers 14 residues. Germline values: CDR1 MNHEY, CDR2 SMNVEV (reference sequence). V dropped 8 bases and J dropped 1 base, with 12 bases sitting between them. CDR3 sequence reads: CASRRPDAKNIQYF. The CDR3 DNA reads TGTGCCAGCCGCAGGCCGGATGCCAAAAACATTCAGTACTTC.